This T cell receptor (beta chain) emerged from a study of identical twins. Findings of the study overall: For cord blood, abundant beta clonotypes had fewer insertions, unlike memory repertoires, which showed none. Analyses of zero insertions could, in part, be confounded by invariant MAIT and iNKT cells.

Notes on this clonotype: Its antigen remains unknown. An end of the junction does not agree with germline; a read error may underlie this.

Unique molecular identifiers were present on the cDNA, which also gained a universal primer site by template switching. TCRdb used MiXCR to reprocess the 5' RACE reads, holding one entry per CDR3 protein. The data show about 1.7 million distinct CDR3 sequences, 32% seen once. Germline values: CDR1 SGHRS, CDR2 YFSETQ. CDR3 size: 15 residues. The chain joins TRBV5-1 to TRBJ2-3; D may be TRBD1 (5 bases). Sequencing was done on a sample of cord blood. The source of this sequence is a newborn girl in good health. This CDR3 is CASSPRQHPTNTQYF. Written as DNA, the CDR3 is TGCGCCAGCAGCCCCCGACAGCACCCCACAAATACGCAGTATTTT.